This passage covers 3 T cell receptor beta chains from one sample sequenced in a study of blood T cell repertoires in COVID-19. Sequencing was performed with immunoSEQ multiplex PCR; in TCRdb, only in-frame clones are kept and a portion is missing. The sample comprises some 190,000 clones, approximately 90% of which are singletons, and approximately 1.1% rests with the top ten. The specimen was peripheral blood. Receptors were obtained from a man aged 25-40 years with acute or convalescent COVID-19.

The V call is TRBV19, the J call TRBJ2-7; 7 nucleotides agree with TRBD1. There are 16 residues in the CDR3. V shed 5 bases, J shed 0 bases, and the junction held 10 bases outside the gene matches. Germline V gives CDR1 LNHDA, CDR2 SQIVND (reference sequence). In DNA, the CDR3 is TGTGCCAGTAGTGCCATCCGGGACAGCCTCTCCTACGAGCAGTACTTC. This gives the protein CASSAIRDSLSYEQYF.

The chain uses TRBV9 and TRBJ1-6, with TRBD1 matching 9 bases. Germline lookup yields CDR1 SGDLS and CDR2 YYNGEE. CDR3 length: 13 residues. Trimming took 7 bases from V and 8 from J; bases not matched to a gene: 4. For the CDR3, the DNA is TGTGCCAGCGGGGGGACAGGGTATTCACCCCTCCACTTT. Protein: CASGGTGYSPLHF.

This clone was counted a few times. The CDR3, as DNA: TGTGCCAGCAGCACCCCCGGCGAGGGACAGGGGGCAGGTTGGCCCCAGCATTTT. The encoded protein is CASSTPGEGQGAGWPQHF. V and J are TRBV7-3 and TRBJ1-5, with TRBD1 identical over 12 bases. The germline V gene encodes CDR1 SGHTA and CDR2 FQGTGA. This CDR3 spans 18 amino acids. V was clipped by 5 bases and J by 9 bases; unmatched bases: 17.